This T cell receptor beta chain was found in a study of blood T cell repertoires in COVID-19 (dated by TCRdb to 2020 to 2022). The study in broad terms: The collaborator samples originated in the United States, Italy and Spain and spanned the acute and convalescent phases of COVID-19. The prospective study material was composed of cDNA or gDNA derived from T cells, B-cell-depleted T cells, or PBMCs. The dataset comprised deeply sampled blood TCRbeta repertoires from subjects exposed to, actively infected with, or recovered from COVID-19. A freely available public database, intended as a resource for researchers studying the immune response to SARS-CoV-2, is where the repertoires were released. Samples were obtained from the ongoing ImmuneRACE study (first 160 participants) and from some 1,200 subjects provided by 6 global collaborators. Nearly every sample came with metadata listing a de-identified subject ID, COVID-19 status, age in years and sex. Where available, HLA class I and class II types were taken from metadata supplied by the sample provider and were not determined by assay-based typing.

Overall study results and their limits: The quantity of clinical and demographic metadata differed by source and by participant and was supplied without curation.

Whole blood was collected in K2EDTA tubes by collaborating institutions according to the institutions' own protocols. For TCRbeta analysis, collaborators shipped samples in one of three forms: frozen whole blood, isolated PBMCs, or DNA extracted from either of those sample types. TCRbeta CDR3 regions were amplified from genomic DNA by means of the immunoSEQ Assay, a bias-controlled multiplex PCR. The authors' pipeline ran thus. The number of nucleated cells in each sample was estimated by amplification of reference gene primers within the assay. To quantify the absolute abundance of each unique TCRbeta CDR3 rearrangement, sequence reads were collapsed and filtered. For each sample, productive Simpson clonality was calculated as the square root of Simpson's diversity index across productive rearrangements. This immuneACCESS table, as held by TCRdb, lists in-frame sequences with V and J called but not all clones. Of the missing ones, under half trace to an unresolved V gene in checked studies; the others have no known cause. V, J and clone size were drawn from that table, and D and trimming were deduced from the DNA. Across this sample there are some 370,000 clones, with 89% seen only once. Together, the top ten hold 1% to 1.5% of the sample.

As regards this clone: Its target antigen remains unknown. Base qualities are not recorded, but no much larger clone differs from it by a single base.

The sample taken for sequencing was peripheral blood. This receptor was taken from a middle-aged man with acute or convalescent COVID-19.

The encoded CDR3 is CASSLDGGTGDDSPLHF. The DNA sequence reads TGTGCCAGCAGCTTAGATGGTGGGACAGGCGACGATTCACCCCTCCACTTT. The sequence joins TRBV11-2 to TRBJ1-6; TRBD1 fits 8 bases in the junction. V trim: 0 bases; J trim: 8 bases; unmatched bases: 9. The germline V gene supplies CDR1 SGHAT and CDR2 FQNNGV. The CDR3 numbers 17 residues from cysteine through phenylalanine. Left in the record is the CDR3 DNA by itself, 51 bases read in frame from the first base.